This passage covers 30 T cell receptor beta chains from one sample sequenced in a study of blood T cells in healthy people across ages. A J-beta primer mix and a sample-barcoded 5' primer were used in a second PCR of about 7 to 12 cycles. From the 5' RACE reads, TCRdb called clonotypes with MiXCR, one entry per CDR3 protein. Among about 1.5 million distinct CDR3 sequences listed, about 40% were seen once. Sequencing was done on a sample of blood. The source is a woman aged 18-30 years in good health.

The chain has TRBV6-1 and TRBJ2-1; 8 nucleotides line up with TRBD1. The length of the CDR3 is 16 residues. V was pared by 5 bases and J by 3 bases, with 9 bases of the junction left unmatched. Germline values: CDR1 MNHNS, CDR2 SASEGT. The CDR3 coding sequence is TGTGCCAGCAGTCCCCTGAGGACAGGGAACTACAATGAGCAGTTCTTC. The encoded protein is CASSPLRTGNYNEQFF.

V and J are TRBV10-3 and TRBJ2-5, with D unresolved. The ends were cut back, 7 bases at V and 11 bases at J, with 26 bases in the middle. The CDR3 consists of 15 residues. CDR1 is ENHRY and CDR2 is SYGVKD in the germline V gene. CDR3 amino acids: CAITDQLMVSNEQYF. The CDR3 coding sequence is TGTGCCATCACCGACCAACTAATGGTTTCCAATGAGCAGTACTTC.

This clonotype was detected a few times. The chain has TRBV2 and TRBJ1-2; D is undetermined. Per germline, CDR1 SNHLY and CDR2 FYNNEI. V was cut by 7 bases and J by 2 bases, with 14 bases left in between. The CDR3 runs to 14 residues. The CDR3 loop is CASTMGGWNYGYTF. The CDR3 region has the DNA TGTGCCAGCACTATGGGCGGTTGGAACTATGGCTACACCTTC.

The V and J genes are TRBV3-1 and TRBJ2-5; D possibly corresponds to TRBD2 (6 bases). Between the trimmed V and J ends, which lost 4 bases and 4 bases, there was a span of 16 bases. CDR1 and CDR2 from the germline V gene are LGHDT and YNNKEL (reference sequence). The CDR3 spans 15 residues. The CDR3, as DNA: TGTGCCAGCAGCCCAAGAGGTTCGGAGGGAGAGACCCAGTACTTC. Protein product: CASSPRGSEGETQYF.

This clonotype was found a few times. V usage is TRBV28 and J usage is TRBJ1-3; 8 positions match TRBD1. This CDR3 contains 14 residues. The ends lost 5 bases at V and 6 bases at J; junction bases unmatched: 6. Germline loops: CDR1 MDHEN, CDR2 SYDVKM. The CDR3 sequence is CASSAQGAQNTIYF. The CDR3 DNA reads TGTGCCAGCAGTGCGCAGGGGGCTCAAAACACCATATATTTT.

The chain joins TRBV20-1 to TRBJ2-3, with 7 bases matching TRBD2. Germline CDR1 is DFQATT and CDR2 is SNEGSKA (reference sequence). V lost 1 base, J lost 3 bases, and 10 bases stayed unmatched. The CDR3 is 16 amino acids. In nucleotides, the CDR3 is TGCAGTGCTAGAGCTCAGGAGGTCGGGGGGACAGATACGCAGTATTTT. Translating it yields CSARAQEVGGTDTQYF.

This clonotype has more than one count but fewer than ten. The genes are TRBV5-5 and TRBJ2-4, with D maybe TRBD1 (6 bases). Germline loops: CDR1 SGHKS, CDR2 YYEKEE (reference sequence). The CDR3 contains 16 residues. V was shortened by 4 bases and J by 3 bases, with 17 bases between the two germline ends. The CDR3 here is CASSPNRAPDKNIQYF. CDR3 sequence (DNA): TGTGCCAGCAGCCCCAACAGGGCCCCTGACAAAAACATTCAGTACTTC.

The chain carries TRBV29-1 and TRBJ2-7, with 8 bases matching TRBD2. From germline, CDR1 is SQVTM and CDR2 ANQGSEA. V gave up 7 bases and J gave up 0 bases; unmatched junction bases: 8. The CDR3 has 14 residues. The CDR3 spells CSARSGGGSYEQYF. The CDR3 nucleotides are TGCAGCGCCCGGAGCGGGGGAGGCTCCTACGAGCAGTACTTC.

This CDR3 reads CASSWTGTVQSPLHF. Written as DNA, the CDR3 is TGTGCCAGCAGCTGGACCGGGACGGTGCAATCACCCCTCCACTTT. The chain employs TRBV5-5 and TRBJ1-6, with TRBD1 as a possible D gene (5 bases). Germline assignment: CDR1 SGHKS and CDR2 YYEKEE (reference sequence). This CDR3 contains 15 residues. Deletions cut 3 bases from V and 10 bases from J, with 17 bases between.

The chain employs TRBV2 and TRBJ1-4; 7 positions agree with TRBD1. The CDR3 is made up of 13 amino acids. Germline CDR1 SNHLY, CDR2 FYNNEI. V trimming: 10 bases; J trimming: 6 bases; junction bases outside the gene matches: 8. CDR3 residues: CATETGRDEKLFF. The CDR3 region has the DNA TGTGCCACCGAGACAGGGCGGGATGAAAAACTGTTTTTT.

This clonotype was counted only a few times. The rearrangement joins TRBV13 to TRBJ2-5, with 10 bases identical to TRBD2. The CDR3 covers 15 residues. Germline CDR1 reads PRHDT; CDR2 reads FYEKMQ (reference sequence). V lost 3 bases, J lost 3 bases, and 4 bases stayed unmatched. This CDR3 reads CASSFSLAGEETQYF. The CDR3 bases are TGTGCCAGCAGCTTTTCGCTAGCGGGAGAAGAGACCCAGTACTTC.

J is TRBJ1-2 and V is TRBV3-1; no reliable D call. Germline CDR1 reads LGHDT; CDR2 reads YNNKEL (reference sequence). The V and J ends lost 2 bases and 3 bases respectively, with 7 bases between them. The CDR3 sequence is 13 residues long. CDR3 residues: CASSQSEDYGYTF. CDR3 nucleotide sequence: TGTGCCAGCAGCCAAAGCGAGGACTATGGCTACACCTTC.

The chain joins TRBV15 to TRBJ2-3; no firm D call. Germline V gives CDR1 LNHNV, CDR2 YYDKDF (reference sequence). V shed 4 bases and J shed 2 bases, with 7 bases lying between them. CDR3 size: 13 residues. Here the CDR3 DNA reads TGTGCCACCAGCACAATAATCACAGATACGCAGTATTTT. Translation gives CATSTIITDTQYF.

This chain links TRBV7-2 with TRBJ1-5; the D gene is possibly TRBD1 (5 bases). V was clipped by 2 bases and J by 4 bases, with 15 bases between them. Germline values: CDR1 SGHTA, CDR2 FQGNSA. The CDR3 is made up of 16 amino acids. CDR3 nucleotides: TGTGCCAGCAGCTTATTCGGGACGCAAGGGAATCAGCCCCAGCATTTT. Amino acid sequence: CASSLFGTQGNQPQHF.

The J gene is TRBJ1-5, the V gene TRBV10-3; 10 bases are a match to TRBD1. The trim removed 3 bases at V and 2 bases at J, leaving 4 bases unmatched. CDR3 length equals 16 residues. The germline CDR1 and CDR2 sequences are ENHRY and SYGVKD. CDR3 sequence reads: CAISDSGTGGNQPQHF. The CDR3 DNA reads as TGTGCCATCAGTGACTCCGGGACAGGGGGCAATCAGCCCCAGCATTTT.

The CDR3 spells CASDPGGSYEQYF. Here the CDR3 DNA reads TGTGCCAGCGATCCCGGGGGGTCCTACGAGCAGTACTTC. V usage is TRBV6-2 or TRBV6-3 and J usage is TRBJ2-7, with TRBD2 identical over 7 bases. CDR1 is MNHEY, CDR2 SVGEGT, per germline. The CDR3 totals 13 residues. Losses at the gene ends were 8 bases for V and 1 base for J; bases not matched to a gene: 5.

This chain links TRBV30 with TRBJ1-5; D might be TRBD1 (5 bases). Germline V gives CDR1 GTSNPN, CDR2 SVGIG (reference sequence). CDR3 length: 13 residues. V was shortened by 3 bases and J by 4 bases, with 10 bases between the two germline ends. In DNA form, the CDR3 reads TGTGCCTGGAGGGGGGGTTATAATCAGCCCCAGCATTTT. Protein product: CAWRGGYNQPQHF.

The J gene is TRBJ2-5, the V gene TRBV6-1; D unresolved. The CDR3 has 11 amino acids. Trimming removed 4 bases at V and 13 bases at J, with 13 bases between. CDR1 MNHNS and CDR2 SASEGT come from the germline V gene. The CDR3 loop is CASSVATGMYF. The DNA for the CDR3 is TGTGCCAGCAGTGTAGCTACGGGTATGTACTTC.

V usage is TRBV7-2 and J usage is TRBJ2-7; either TRBD1 or TRBD2 may supply D (5 bases each). Trimming pared 6 bases from V and 7 bases from J, leaving 13 bases between. This CDR3 is built from 12 residues. CDR1 SGHTA and CDR2 FQGNSA come from the germline V gene. This CDR3 reads CASRKFGGEQYF. CDR3 in DNA: TGTGCCAGCAGGAAGTTTGGGGGTGAGCAGTACTTC.

There are a few counts of this clonotype. V gene TRBV29-1 combines with J gene TRBJ2-3, with a possible D match to TRBD1 (5 bases). Deletions cut 4 bases from V and 1 base from J, with 9 bases between. The germline V gene has CDR1 SQVTM and CDR2 ANQGSEA. CDR3 size: 13 residues. The CDR3 is CSVALGGTDTQYF. The CDR3 nucleotides read TGCAGCGTTGCCCTAGGGGGCACAGATACGCAGTATTTT.

The chain joins TRBV20-1 to TRBJ2-1; the match to TRBD2 covers 9 bases. From germline, CDR1 is DFQATT and CDR2 SNEGSKA (reference sequence). Trimming removed 0 bases from V and 6 bases from J; junction bases left unmatched: 12. The CDR3 totals 17 residues. The CDR3 sequence: CSARDLVAGELTNEQFF. Here the CDR3 DNA reads TGCAGTGCTAGAGATTTGGTAGCGGGGGAGCTGACCAATGAGCAGTTCTTC.

The genes are TRBV13 and TRBJ2-7; TRBD1 is a possible D gene (6 bases). The CDR3 has 14 amino acids. V lost 5 bases, J lost 4 bases, and 15 bases lay in between. In germline, CDR1 is PRHDT, CDR2 FYEKMQ (reference sequence). CDR3 coding DNA: TGTGCCAGCAGCCGGACATTACAGGGATACGAGCAGTACTTC. This translates into CASSRTLQGYEQYF. Full variable domain (outside the CDR3, taken from reference TRBV13 and TRBJ2-7): AAGVIQSPRHLIKEKRETATLKCYPIPRHDTVYWYQQGPGQDPQFLISFYEKMQSDKGSIPDRFSAQQFSDYHSELNMSSLELGDSALYFCASSRTLQGYEQYFGPGTRLTVT.

In nucleotides, the CDR3 is TGTGCCAGCAGTTACTCGACAAGCGGGGGGTCCCGATGGTTCTACGAGCAGTACTTC. Translation gives CASSYSTSGGSRWFYEQYF. The chain combines TRBV6-5 with TRBJ2-7, with 9 bases that match TRBD2. V shed 0 bases and J 3 bases; nucleotides not matched to a gene: 15. Germline V lookup: CDR1 MNHEY, CDR2 SVGAGI. The CDR3 has 19 amino acids.

This clonotype was observed many times. The genes are TRBV28 and TRBJ2-2; a weak D match, TRBD1 (6 bases). CDR1 and CDR2 (germline): MDHEN, SYDVKM. CDR3 length: 13 amino acids. Trimming shortened V by 5 bases and J by 7 bases, and 11 bases separated the two germline ends. This chain's CDR3 is CASSTRGVGELFF. As DNA, the CDR3 is TGTGCCAGCAGTACCAGGGGAGTCGGGGAGCTGTTTTTT.

This clonotype was counted only a few times. The V and J genes are TRBV4-1 and TRBJ1-2; D gene uncertain. The germline gives CDR1 MGHRA, CDR2 YSYEKL. V dropped 0 bases and J dropped 2 bases, with 10 bases sitting between them. The CDR3 has 15 residues. The CDR3 nucleotides are TGCGCCAGCAGCCAAGAATTCGAGGGAAACTATGGCTACACCTTC. It encodes CASSQEFEGNYGYTF.

This chain's CDR3 is CSASGGSYNSPLHF. DNA of the CDR3: TGCAGTGCTTCAGGGGGCTCCTATAATTCACCCCTCCACTTT. This chain uses TRBV20-1 with TRBJ1-6; 7 nucleotides line up with TRBD1. The V gene end was trimmed by 5 bases and the J gene end by 0 bases; junction bases not matched to a gene: 1. This CDR3 has 14 residues. The germline CDR1 and CDR2 sequences are DFQATT and SNEGSKA (reference sequence).

The chain combines TRBV7-2 with TRBJ2-7, with TRBD1 as a possible D gene (6 bases). Germline V lookup: CDR1 SGHTA, CDR2 FQGNSA. Trimming took 4 bases from V and 6 from J, leaving 13 bases between them. The CDR3 sequence is 13 residues long. The CDR3 here is CASSSSGEGEQYF. CDR3 in DNA: TGTGCCAGCAGCTCGTCAGGGGAAGGCGAGCAGTACTTC.

V usage is TRBV20-1 and J usage is TRBJ1-1; 8 positions match TRBD1. The germline V gene encodes CDR1 DFQATT and CDR2 SNEGSKA (reference sequence). There are 13 residues in the CDR3. V lost 0 bases to trimming and J lost 10 bases; unmatched junction nucleotides: 7. The CDR3, as DNA: TGCAGTGCTAGAGATCCCCCCAGGGGGCGAGCTTTCTTT. It is translated as CSARDPPRGRAFF.

The chain links TRBV27 to TRBJ1-3, with D perhaps matching TRBD1 (5 bases). The CDR3 loop spans 14 amino acids. The V and J ends lost 8 bases and 0 bases respectively, with 11 bases between them. CDR1 MNHEY and CDR2 SMNVEV come from the germline V gene (reference sequence). The CDR3 bases are TGTGCCAGCGGGGACGGCACCTCTGGAAACACCATATATTTT. Amino acids: CASGDGTSGNTIYF.

The chain has TRBV12-5 and TRBJ2-1; a weak D match, TRBD2 (7 bases). With the DNA end fitting TRBJ2-7 better, the J assignment may be wrong. Germline V gene sequence: CDR1 LGHNT, CDR2 FRNRAP. CDR3 length: 14 amino acids. The CDR3 here is CASGLGGGYNEQYF. The CDR3 DNA follows: TGTGCTAGTGGTTTGGGCGGGGGCTACAATGAGCAGTACTTC.